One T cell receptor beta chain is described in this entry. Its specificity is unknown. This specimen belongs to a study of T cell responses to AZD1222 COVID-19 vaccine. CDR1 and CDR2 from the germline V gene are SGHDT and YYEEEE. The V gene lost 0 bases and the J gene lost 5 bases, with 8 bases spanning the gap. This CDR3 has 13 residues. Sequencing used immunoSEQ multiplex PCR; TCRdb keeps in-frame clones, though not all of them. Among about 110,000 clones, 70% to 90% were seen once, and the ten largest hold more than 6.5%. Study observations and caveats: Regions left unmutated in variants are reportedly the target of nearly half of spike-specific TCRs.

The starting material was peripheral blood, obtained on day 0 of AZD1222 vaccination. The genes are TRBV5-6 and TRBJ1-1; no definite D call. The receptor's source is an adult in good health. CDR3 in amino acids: CASSLEPGTEAFF. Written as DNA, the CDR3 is TGTGCCAGCAGCTTGGAGCCCGGGACTGAAGCTTTCTTT.